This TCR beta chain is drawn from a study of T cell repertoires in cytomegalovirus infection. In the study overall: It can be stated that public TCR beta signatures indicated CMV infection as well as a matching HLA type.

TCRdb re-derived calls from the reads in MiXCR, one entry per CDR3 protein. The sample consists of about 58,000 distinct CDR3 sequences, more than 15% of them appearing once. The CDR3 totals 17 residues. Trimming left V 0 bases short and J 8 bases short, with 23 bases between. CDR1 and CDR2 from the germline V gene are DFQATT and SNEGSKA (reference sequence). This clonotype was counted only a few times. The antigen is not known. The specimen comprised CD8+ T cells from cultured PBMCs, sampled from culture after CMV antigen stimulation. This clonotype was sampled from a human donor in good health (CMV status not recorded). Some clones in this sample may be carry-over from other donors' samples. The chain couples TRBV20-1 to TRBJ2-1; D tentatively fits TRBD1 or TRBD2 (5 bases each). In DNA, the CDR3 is TGCAGTGCTAGAGATTACGCCCGGGACGGCGACGGGGATGAGCAGTTCTTC. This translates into CSARDYARDGDGDEQFF.